Given below is one TCR beta chain in context. Its matching antigen is unknown. The data originate from a study of cytomegalovirus exposure and HLA in healthy donors. Study observations and caveats: In an earlier analysis, most TCR beta V segments were productive about 87% or about 30% of the time.

PCR employed 60 Vbeta and 13 Jbeta primers. Assay: immunoSEQ multiplex PCR; the TCRdb copy retains only in-frame clones and omits some. The profile shows 150,000 to 200,000 clones, 60% to 80% of them singletons. Every donor was a healthy person donating bone marrow. The TCR originated in a female donor in good health and CMV-seronegative. The source material was PBMCs.

The CDR3 bases are TGTGCCTGGAGTACTAGCGGAACCTACGAGCAGTACTTC. This codes for CAWSTSGTYEQYF. The chain is built from TRBV30 and TRBJ2-7; the match to TRBD2 covers 8 bases. Trimming cost V 2 bases and J 2 bases; bases outside gene matches: 2. The CDR3 totals 13 residues. The germline CDR1 and CDR2 sequences are GTSNPN and SVGIG (reference sequence).